This entry describes one T cell receptor (beta chain). Its antigen remains unknown. The data derive from a study of OX40 agonist ivuxolimab in advanced cancers. Study background: Patients undergoing dose escalation presented with hepatocellular carcinoma, melanoma, renal cell or head and neck cancer. Checkpoint inhibitors had been given previously to about 40% of patients. Regarding the study as a whole: Nonresponders, in some cases, also had low normalized T-cell clonal expansion.

The repertoire was sequenced with immunoSEQ multiplex PCR; TCRdb's copy has only in-frame clones and lacks some. The table has about 67,000 clones, over 70% seen once. This CDR3 spans 16 amino acids. Per germline, CDR1 MNHNY and CDR2 SVGAGI (reference sequence). Trimming removed 2 bases at V and 0 bases at J, with 10 bases between. The V and J genes are TRBV6-6 and TRBJ1-4; D is ambiguous. This TCR was recovered from an adult with an advanced solid tumor such as melanoma, head and neck, liver or kidney cancer. Sample: CD4+ or CD8+ T cells sorted from blood, taken in a trial of the OX40 agonist ivuxolimab. CDR3 loop: CASSYPRQSTNEKLFF. As DNA, the CDR3 is TGTGCCAGCAGTTACCCCAGACAATCAACTAATGAAAAACTGTTTTTT.